This entry describes one T cell receptor (beta chain). Produced via immunoSEQ multiplex PCR; TCRdb's table is partial and in-frame only. In the table there are around 40,000 clones, approximately 90% of which are singletons. This entry is derived from a study of T cell changes during pregnancy in multiple sclerosis. The sequencing used CD4+ T cells from peripheral blood mononuclear cells, collected in the first trimester of pregnancy. The sequence came from a female donor in good health, enrolled as a control in a pregnancy study.

The CDR3 spells CASSLVSGGGYAETQYF. CDR3 in DNA: TGTGCCAGCAGCTTAGTTTCAGGGGGAGGTTACGCAGAGACCCAGTACTTC. J is TRBJ2-5 and V is TRBV7-6, with D maybe TRBD1 (7 bases). Trimming shortened V by 1 base and J by 4 bases, and 19 bases separated the two germline ends. This CDR3 region has 17 residues. The germline V gene encodes CDR1 SGHVS and CDR2 FNYEAQ. Filled out from reference TRBV7-6 and TRBJ2-5, the complete variable domain reads GAGVSQSPRYKVTKRGQDVALRCDPISGHVSLYWYRQALGQGPEFLTYFNYEAQQDKSGLPNDRFSAERPEGSISTLTIQRTEQRDSAMYRCASSLVSGGGYAETQYFGPGTRLLVL.